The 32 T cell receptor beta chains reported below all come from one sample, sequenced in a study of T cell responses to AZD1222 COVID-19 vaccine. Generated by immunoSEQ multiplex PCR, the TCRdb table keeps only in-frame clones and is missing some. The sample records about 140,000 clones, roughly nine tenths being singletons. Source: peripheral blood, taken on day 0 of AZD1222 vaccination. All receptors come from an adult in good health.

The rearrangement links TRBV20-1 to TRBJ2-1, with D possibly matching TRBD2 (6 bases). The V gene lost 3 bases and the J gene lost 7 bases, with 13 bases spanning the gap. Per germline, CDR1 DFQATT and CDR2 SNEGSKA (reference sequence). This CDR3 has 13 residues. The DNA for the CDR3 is TGCAGTGCTAGTTCGGGGGTAGGTAATGAGCAGTTCTTC. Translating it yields CSASSGVGNEQFF.

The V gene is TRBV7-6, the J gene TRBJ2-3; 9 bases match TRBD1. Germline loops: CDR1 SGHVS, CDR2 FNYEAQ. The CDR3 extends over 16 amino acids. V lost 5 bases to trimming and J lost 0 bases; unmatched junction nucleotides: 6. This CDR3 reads CASSKDRGRSTDTQYF. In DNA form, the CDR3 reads TGTGCCAGCAGCAAGGACAGGGGAAGGAGCACAGATACGCAGTATTTT. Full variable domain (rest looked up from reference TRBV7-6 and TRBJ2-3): GAGVSQSPRYKVTKRGQDVALRCDPISGHVSLYWYRQALGQGPEFLTYFNYEAQQDKSGLPNDRFSAERPEGSISTLTIQRTEQRDSAMYRCASSKDRGRSTDTQYFGPGTRLTVL.

CDR3 sequence reads: CASSLGGDYGYTF. As DNA, the CDR3 is TGTGCCAGCAGCTTAGGGGGAGACTATGGCTACACCTTC. V and J are TRBV7-9 and TRBJ1-2; D is ambiguous. The ends were cut back, 1 base at V and 3 bases at J, with 6 bases in the middle. Germline assignment: CDR1 SEHNR and CDR2 FQNEAQ (reference sequence). This CDR3 contains 13 residues.

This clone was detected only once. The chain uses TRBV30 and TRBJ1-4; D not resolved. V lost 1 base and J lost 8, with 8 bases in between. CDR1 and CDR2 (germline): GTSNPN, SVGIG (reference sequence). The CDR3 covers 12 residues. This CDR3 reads CAWSELSEKLFF. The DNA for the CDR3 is TGTGCCTGGAGTGAACTTTCGGAAAAACTGTTTTTT.

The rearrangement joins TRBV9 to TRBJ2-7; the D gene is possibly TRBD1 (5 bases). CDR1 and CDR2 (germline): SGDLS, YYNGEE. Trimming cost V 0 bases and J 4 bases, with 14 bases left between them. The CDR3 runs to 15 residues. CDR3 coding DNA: TGTGCCAGCAGCGTAGAGTTGGGGCCCACATACGAGCAGTACTTC. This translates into CASSVELGPTYEQYF. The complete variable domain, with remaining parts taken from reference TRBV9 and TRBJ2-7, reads DSGVTQTPKHLITATGQRVTLRCSPRSGDLSVYWYQQSLDQGLQFLIQYYNGEERAKGNILERFSAQQFPDLHSELNLSSLELGDSALYFCASSVELGPTYEQYFGPGTRLTVT.

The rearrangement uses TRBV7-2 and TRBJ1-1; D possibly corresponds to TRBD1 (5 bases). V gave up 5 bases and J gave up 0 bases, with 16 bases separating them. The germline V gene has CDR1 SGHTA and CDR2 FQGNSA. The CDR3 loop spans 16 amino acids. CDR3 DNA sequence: TGTGCCAGCAGCAATTTCGTGGGGCAACTGAACACTGAAGCTTTCTTT. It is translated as CASSNFVGQLNTEAFF.

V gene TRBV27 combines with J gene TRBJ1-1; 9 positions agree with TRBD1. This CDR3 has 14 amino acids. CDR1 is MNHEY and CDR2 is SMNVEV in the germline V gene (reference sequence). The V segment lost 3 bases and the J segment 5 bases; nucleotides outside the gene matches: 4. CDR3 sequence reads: CASSFTGGRTEAFF. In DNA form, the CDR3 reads TGTGCCAGCAGTTTCACAGGGGGCCGGACTGAAGCTTTCTTT.

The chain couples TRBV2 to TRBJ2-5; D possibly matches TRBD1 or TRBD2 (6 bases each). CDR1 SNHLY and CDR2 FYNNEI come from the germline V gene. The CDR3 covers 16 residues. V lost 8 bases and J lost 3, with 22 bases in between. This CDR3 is CASQHPDSRGEETQYF. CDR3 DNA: TGTGCCAGCCAACACCCGGACTCAAGGGGGGAAGAGACCCAGTACTTC.

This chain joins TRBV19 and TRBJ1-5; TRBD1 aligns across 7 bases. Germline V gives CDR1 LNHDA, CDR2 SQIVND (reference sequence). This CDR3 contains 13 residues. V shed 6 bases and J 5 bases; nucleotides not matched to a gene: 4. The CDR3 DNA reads TGTGCCAGTAGCGGGACAGCCGATCAGCCCCAGCATTTT. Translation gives CASSGTADQPQHF. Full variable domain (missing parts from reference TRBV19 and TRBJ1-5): DGGITQSPKYLFRKEGQNVTLSCEQNLNHDAMYWYRQDPGQGLRLIYYSQIVNDFQKGDIAEGYSVSREKKESFPLTVTSAQKNPTAFYLCASSGTADQPQHFGDGTRLSIL.

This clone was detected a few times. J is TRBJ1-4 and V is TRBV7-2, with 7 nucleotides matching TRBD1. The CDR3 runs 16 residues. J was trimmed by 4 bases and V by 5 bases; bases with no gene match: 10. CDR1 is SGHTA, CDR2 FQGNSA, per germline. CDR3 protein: CASSPTGATRNEKLFF. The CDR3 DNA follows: TGTGCCAGCAGCCCCACAGGGGCCACCCGTAATGAAAAACTGTTTTTT.

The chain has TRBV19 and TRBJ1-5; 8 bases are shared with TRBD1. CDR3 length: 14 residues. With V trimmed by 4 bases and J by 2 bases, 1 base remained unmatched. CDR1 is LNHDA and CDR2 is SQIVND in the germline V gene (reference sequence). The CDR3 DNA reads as TGTGCCAGTAGTACACAGGGGGGCAATCAGCCCCAGCATTTT. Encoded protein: CASSTQGGNQPQHF. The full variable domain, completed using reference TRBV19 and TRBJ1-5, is DGGITQSPKYLFRKEGQNVTLSCEQNLNHDAMYWYRQDPGQGLRLIYYSQIVNDFQKGDIAEGYSVSREKKESFPLTVTSAQKNPTAFYLCASSTQGGNQPQHFGDGTRLSIL.

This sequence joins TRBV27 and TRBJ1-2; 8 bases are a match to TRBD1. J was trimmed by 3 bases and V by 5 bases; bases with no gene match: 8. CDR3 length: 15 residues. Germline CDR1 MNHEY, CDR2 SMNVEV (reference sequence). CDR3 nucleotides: TGTGCCAGCAGTGTCGGACAGGGAGCATACTATGGCTACACCTTC. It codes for CASSVGQGAYYGYTF.

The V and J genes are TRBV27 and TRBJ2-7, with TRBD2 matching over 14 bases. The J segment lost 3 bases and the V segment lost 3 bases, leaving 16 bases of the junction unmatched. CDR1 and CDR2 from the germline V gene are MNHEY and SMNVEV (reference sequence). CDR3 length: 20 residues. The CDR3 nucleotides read TGTGCCAGCAGTTTTAGCCCCCGGGGACTAGCGGGAGAGGGCTACTACGAGCAGTACTTC. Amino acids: CASSFSPRGLAGEGYYEQYF.

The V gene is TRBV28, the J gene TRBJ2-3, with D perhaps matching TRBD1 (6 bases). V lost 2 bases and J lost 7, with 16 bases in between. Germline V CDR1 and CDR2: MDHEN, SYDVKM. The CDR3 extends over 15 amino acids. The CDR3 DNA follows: TGTGCCAGCAGTTTAATCTGGGGCAGGGGTAATACGCAGTATTTT. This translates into CASSLIWGRGNTQYF.

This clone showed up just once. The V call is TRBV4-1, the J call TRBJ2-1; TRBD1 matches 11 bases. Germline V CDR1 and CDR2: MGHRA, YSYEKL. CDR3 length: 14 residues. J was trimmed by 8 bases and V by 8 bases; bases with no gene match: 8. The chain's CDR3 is CASCWDRGCDEQFF. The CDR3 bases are TGCGCCAGCTGCTGGGACAGGGGGTGTGATGAGCAGTTCTTC.

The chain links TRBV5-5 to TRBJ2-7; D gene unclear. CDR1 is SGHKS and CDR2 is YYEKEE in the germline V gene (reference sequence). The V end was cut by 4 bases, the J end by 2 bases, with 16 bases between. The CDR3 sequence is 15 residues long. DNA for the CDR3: TGTGCCAGCAGCCGCCCTAACCTAAACCCCTACGAGCAGTACTTC. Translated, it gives CASSRPNLNPYEQYF.

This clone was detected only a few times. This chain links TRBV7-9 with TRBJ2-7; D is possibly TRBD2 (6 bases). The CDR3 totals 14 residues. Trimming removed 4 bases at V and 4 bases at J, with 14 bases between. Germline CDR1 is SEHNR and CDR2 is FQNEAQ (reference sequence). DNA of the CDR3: TGTGCCAGCAGCTCAGGGCTGGGACTTTACGAGCAGTACTTC. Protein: CASSSGLGLYEQYF. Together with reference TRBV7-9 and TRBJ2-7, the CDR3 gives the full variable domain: DTGVSQNPRHKITKRGQNVTFRCDPISEHNRLYWYRQTLGQGPEFLTYFQNEAQLEKSRLLSDRFSAERPKGSFSTLEIQRTEQGDSAMYLCASSSGLGLYEQYFGPGTRLTVT.

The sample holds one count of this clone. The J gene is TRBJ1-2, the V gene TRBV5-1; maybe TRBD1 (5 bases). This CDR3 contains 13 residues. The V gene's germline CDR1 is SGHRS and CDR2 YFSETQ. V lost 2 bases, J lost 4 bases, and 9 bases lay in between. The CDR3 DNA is TGCGCCAGCAGCTTAGGGGCGCTCTATGGCTACACCTTC. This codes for CASSLGALYGYTF.

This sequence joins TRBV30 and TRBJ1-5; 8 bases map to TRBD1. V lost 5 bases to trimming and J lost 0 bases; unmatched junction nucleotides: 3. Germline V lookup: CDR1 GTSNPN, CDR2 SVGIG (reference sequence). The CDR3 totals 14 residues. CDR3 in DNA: TGTGCCTGGGGACAGGGAAATAGCAATCAGCCCCAGCATTTT. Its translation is CAWGQGNSNQPQHF.

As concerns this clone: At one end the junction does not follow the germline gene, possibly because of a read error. As DNA, the CDR3 is TGTGCCAGCCGTGAGACTACGTCCACTGGGGAGCTGTTTTTT. It encodes CASRETTSTGELFF. The chain couples TRBV2 to TRBJ2-2, with D maybe TRBD2 (5 bases). CDR1 and CDR2 (germline): SNHLY, FYNNEI. The length of the CDR3 is 14 residues.

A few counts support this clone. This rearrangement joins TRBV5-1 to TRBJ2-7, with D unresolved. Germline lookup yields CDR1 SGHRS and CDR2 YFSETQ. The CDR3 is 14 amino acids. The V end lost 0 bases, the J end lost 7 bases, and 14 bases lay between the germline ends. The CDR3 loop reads CASSLDGLVVEQYF. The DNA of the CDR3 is TGCGCCAGCAGCTTGGACGGGCTGGTGGTAGAGCAGTACTTC. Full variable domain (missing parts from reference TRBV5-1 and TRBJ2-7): KAGVTQTPRYLIKTRGQQVTLSCSPISGHRSVSWYQQTPGQGLQFLFEYFSETQRNKGNFPGRFSGRQFSNSRSEMNVSTLELGDSALYLCASSLDGLVVEQYFGPGTRLTVT.

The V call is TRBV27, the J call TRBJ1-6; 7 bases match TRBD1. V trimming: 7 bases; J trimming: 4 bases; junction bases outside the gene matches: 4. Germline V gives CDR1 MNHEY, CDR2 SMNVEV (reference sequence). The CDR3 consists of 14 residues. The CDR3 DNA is TGTGCCAGCACCCTGACAGGGTATAATTCACCCCTCCACTTT. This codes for CASTLTGYNSPLHF.

Here the CDR3 reads CASSSRPGPGLNSPLHF. In DNA, the CDR3 is TGTGCCAGCAGTTCTCGTCCGGGCCCAGGACTTAATTCACCCCTCCACTTT. The rearrangement links TRBV28 to TRBJ1-6, with no clear D. V shed 4 bases and J shed 6 bases, with 19 bases lying between them. The CDR3 contains 17 residues. The germline V gene encodes CDR1 MDHEN and CDR2 SYDVKM.

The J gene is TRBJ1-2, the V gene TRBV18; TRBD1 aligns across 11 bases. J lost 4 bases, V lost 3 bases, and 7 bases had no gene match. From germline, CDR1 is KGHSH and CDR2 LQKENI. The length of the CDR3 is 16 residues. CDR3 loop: CASSPSGQGEVYGYTF. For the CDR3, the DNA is TGTGCCAGCTCACCGTCGGGACAGGGGGAAGTCTATGGCTACACCTTC.

CDR3 coding DNA: TGTGCCAGCAGCTTAGGGACAGGCCCCAATGAGCAGTTCTTC. Protein product: CASSLGTGPNEQFF. The chain is built from TRBV7-8 and TRBJ2-1; 7 bases match TRBD1. The CDR3 has 14 residues. The junction had 3 bases not matched to a gene; V was cut back by 1 base and J by 6 bases. Germline lookup yields CDR1 SGHVS and CDR2 FQNEAQ.

CDR3 DNA: TGTGCCAGCAGTTACTCGCTGGCAGGATTAAACAATGAGCAGTTCTTC. Its protein is CASSYSLAGLNNEQFF. The chain links TRBV6-5 to TRBJ2-1; no definite D call. V dropped 0 bases and J dropped 5 bases, with 14 bases sitting between them. The V gene's germline CDR1 is MNHEY and CDR2 SVGAGI. This CDR3 spans 16 amino acids.

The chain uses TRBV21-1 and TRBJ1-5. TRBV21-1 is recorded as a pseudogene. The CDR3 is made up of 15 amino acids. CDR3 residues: CASLIWEESNQPQHF. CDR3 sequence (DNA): TGTGCCAGCCTAATATGGGAGGAGAGCAATCAGCCCCAGCATTTT.

This CDR3 reads CASSASWNEQFF. The CDR3 coding sequence is TGTGCCAGCAGTGCATCGTGGAATGAGCAGTTCTTC. The V and J genes are TRBV25-1 and TRBJ2-1; no reliable D call. The CDR3 consists of 12 residues. Trimming stripped 4 bases from V and 7 bases from J, with 8 bases between. Germline V gene data show CDR1 as MGHDK and CDR2 as SYGVNS.

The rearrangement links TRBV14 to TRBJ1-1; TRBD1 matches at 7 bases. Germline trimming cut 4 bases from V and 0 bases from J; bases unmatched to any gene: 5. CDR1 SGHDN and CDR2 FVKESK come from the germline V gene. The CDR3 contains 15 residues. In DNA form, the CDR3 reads TGTGCCAGCAGCCCCAGGGGGACCATGAACACTGAAGCTTTCTTT. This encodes CASSPRGTMNTEAFF.

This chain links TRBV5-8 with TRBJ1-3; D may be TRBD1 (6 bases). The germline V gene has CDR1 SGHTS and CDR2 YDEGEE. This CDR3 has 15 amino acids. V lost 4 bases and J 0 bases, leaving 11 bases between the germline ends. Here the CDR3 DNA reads TGTGCCAGCAGCCTCTGGACAGTCTCTGGAAACACCATATATTTT. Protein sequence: CASSLWTVSGNTIYF.

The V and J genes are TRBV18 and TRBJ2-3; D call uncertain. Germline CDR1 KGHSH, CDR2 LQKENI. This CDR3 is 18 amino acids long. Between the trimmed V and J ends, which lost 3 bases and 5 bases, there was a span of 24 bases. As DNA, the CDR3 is TGTGCCAGCTCACCGACCGTTTCTATTAGCCGGAGTTTAGATACGCAGTATTTT. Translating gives CASSPTVSISRSLDTQYF.

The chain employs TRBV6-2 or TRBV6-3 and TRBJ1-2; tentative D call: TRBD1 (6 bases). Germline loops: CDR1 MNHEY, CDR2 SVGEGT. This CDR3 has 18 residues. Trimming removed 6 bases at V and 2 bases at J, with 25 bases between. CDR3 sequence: CASSHGQSGGAYNYGYTF. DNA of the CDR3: TGTGCCAGCAGCCATGGACAGTCCGGAGGGGCCTACAACTATGGCTACACCTTC.